These 10 T cell receptor beta chains share one sample of origin, sequenced in a study of beta chain features in type 1 diabetes. General observations from the study: Shorter TCRB CDR3s, moderately but significantly so, marked every one of the four CD4+ subsets in Type 1 diabetes patients.

Their specific antigens are unknown. The investigators reverse transcribed all of the isolated RNA, so they sequenced expressed TCRB transcripts. The data were produced by immunoSEQ multiplex PCR, yet TCRdb's version contains in-frame clones alone and is incomplete. In the table there are nearly 700,000 clones, about an eighth of which are singletons. The specimen was naive CD4+ T cells from blood. These TCRs come from a man between 18 and 35 years old with type 1 diabetes.

This clone was counted between two and nine times. The CDR3 coding sequence is TGTGCCAGCAGTAATCGCAGGGTACCTAGCAATCAGCCCCAGCATTTT. It specifies CASSNRRVPSNQPQHF. V and J are TRBV28 and TRBJ1-5, with a weak D call TRBD1 (5 bases). V dropped 5 bases and J dropped 0 bases, with 14 bases sitting between them. CDR1 and CDR2 (germline): MDHEN, SYDVKM. The CDR3 length is 16 residues.

The gene calls are TRBV5-1 and TRBJ2-3, with D perhaps TRBD1 or TRBD2 (5 bases each). Germline V CDR1 and CDR2: SGHRS, YFSETQ. The CDR3 extends over 17 amino acids. Trimming cost V 2 bases and J 0 bases, with 16 bases left between them. CDR3 DNA sequence: TGCGCCAGCAGCTTCTCTCCTAGTGGGACGAGCACAGATACGCAGTATTTT. Encoded protein: CASSFSPSGTSTDTQYF.

This chain joins TRBV7-9 and TRBJ2-5, with D unclear. Trimming removed 3 bases at V and 4 bases at J, with 6 bases between. Germline V gene lookup returns CDR1 SEHNR and CDR2 FQNEAQ (reference sequence). This CDR3 is 12 amino acids long. The CDR3 loop reads CASSFGVETQYF. CDR3 in DNA: TGTGCCAGCAGCTTTGGTGTAGAGACCCAGTACTTC.

This sequence joins TRBV2 and TRBJ1-1, with TRBD1 identical over 9 bases. J lost 3 bases, V lost 7 bases, and 6 bases had no gene match. Germline V gene lookup returns CDR1 SNHLY and CDR2 FYNNEI. The CDR3 spans 14 residues. In DNA form, the CDR3 reads TGTGCCAGCACCCCGGACAGGGGCGACACTGAAGCTTTCTTT. Its translation: CASTPDRGDTEAFF.

This clone was observed a handful of times. The CDR3 reads CASRPTGGHGYTF. The CDR3 nucleotides read TGTGCCAGCAGACCGACAGGGGGCCATGGCTACACCTTC. J is TRBJ1-2 and V is TRBV6-1, with 10 nucleotides matching TRBD1. The germline V gene encodes CDR1 MNHNS and CDR2 SASEGT. V trimming: 6 bases; J trimming: 6 bases; junction bases outside the gene matches: 4. This CDR3 has 13 amino acids.

V and J are TRBV18 and TRBJ2-7; D remains ambiguous. This CDR3 has 13 residues. V was cut by 3 bases and J by 3 bases, with 9 bases left in between. CDR1 and CDR2 from the germline V gene are KGHSH and LQKENI. DNA of the CDR3: TGTGCCAGCTCACCCGAAGGGATCTACGAGCAGTACTTC. Translated: CASSPEGIYEQYF.

A few counts support this clone. The gene calls are TRBV6-5 and TRBJ1-3, with D tentatively TRBD1 (5 bases). V lost 7 bases to trimming and J lost 0 bases, with 13 bases between them. Germline values: CDR1 MNHEY, CDR2 SVGAGI. CDR3 length: 15 residues. The chain's CDR3 is CASTQAGASGNTIYF. In DNA, the CDR3 is TGTGCCAGCACTCAGGCCGGGGCCTCTGGAAACACCATATATTTT.

The chain links TRBV5-1 to TRBJ2-7; D is uncertain. V lost 2 bases to trimming and J lost 4 bases, with 10 bases between them. Germline V gene lookup returns CDR1 SGHRS and CDR2 YFSETQ. The CDR3 runs 13 residues. CDR3 amino acids: CASSFSGPYEQYF. The CDR3 DNA is TGCGCCAGCAGCTTCTCCGGGCCGTACGAGCAGTACTTC. Variable domain in full (rest from reference TRBV5-1 and TRBJ2-7): KAGVTQTPRYLIKTRGQQVTLSCSPISGHRSVSWYQQTPGQGLQFLFEYFSETQRNKGNFPGRFSGRQFSNSRSEMNVSTLELGDSALYLCASSFSGPYEQYFGPGTRLTVT.

The table lists this clone with a few counts. The rearrangement joins TRBV30 to TRBJ2-6; no reliable D call. CDR1 and CDR2 (germline): GTSNPN, SVGIG (reference sequence). CDR3 length equals 11 residues. Deletions cut 8 bases from V and 1 base from J, with 3 bases between. In DNA, the CDR3 is TGTGCCGGGTCTGGGGCCAACGTCCTGACTTTC. Its translation: CAGSGANVLTF.

The genes are TRBV5-4 and TRBJ1-2; D perhaps matches TRBD1 (5 bases). Between the trimmed V and J ends, which lost 3 bases and 9 bases, there was a span of 9 bases. There are 11 residues in the CDR3. Germline V gene data show CDR1 as SGHNT and CDR2 as YYREEE (reference sequence). CDR3 bases: TGTGCCAGCAGCTGGGGGTGGAGCTACACCTTC. It translates to CASSWGWSYTF.